This T cell receptor beta chain was identified during a study of OX40 agonist ivuxolimab in advanced cancers. Study-level background: In this cohort, patients received ivuxolimab, an agonistic anti-OX40 (CD134) antibody. Cancers in dose escalation were hepatocellular, melanoma, renal cell and head and neck. Having had anti-PD-1, anti-PD-L1 or anti-CTLA-4 therapy before was allowed, and around 39% had some.

This clone was detected only once. Sequencing used immunoSEQ multiplex PCR; TCRdb keeps in-frame clones, though not all of them. The sample lists fewer than 100,000 clones; around 88% were seen once. Trimming left V 4 bases short and J 5 bases short, with 9 bases between. From germline, CDR1 is MNHNY and CDR2 SVGAGI (reference sequence). This CDR3 contains 12 residues. The chain uses TRBV6-6 and TRBJ2-7; D tentatively fits TRBD1 or TRBD2 (5 bases each). The sequence was collected from an adult with an advanced solid tumor such as melanoma, head and neck, liver or kidney cancer. Sequencing used CD4+ or CD8+ T cells sorted from blood, obtained in a trial of the OX40 agonist ivuxolimab. The CDR3 region is CASSSQGDEQYF. The CDR3, as DNA: TGTGCCAGCAGTTCGCAGGGAGACGAGCAGTACTTC.